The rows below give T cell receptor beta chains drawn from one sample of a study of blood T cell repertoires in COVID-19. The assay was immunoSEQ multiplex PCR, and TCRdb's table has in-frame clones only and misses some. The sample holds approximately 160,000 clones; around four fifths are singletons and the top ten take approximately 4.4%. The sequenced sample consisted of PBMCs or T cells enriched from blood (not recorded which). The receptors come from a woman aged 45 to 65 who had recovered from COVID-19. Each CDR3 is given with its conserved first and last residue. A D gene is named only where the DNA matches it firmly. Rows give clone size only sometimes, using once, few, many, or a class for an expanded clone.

CDR3: CASSQFLAGGYNEQFF; DNA: TGTGCCAGCAGCCAATTCCTAGCGGGCGGCTACAATGAGCAGTTCTTC; J: TRBJ2-1; D: TRBD2; size: NA; V: TRBV3-1/TRBV3-2
CDR3: CASSFWRKNTEAFF; DNA: TGTGCCAGCAGCTTCTGGCGGAAGAACACTGAAGCTTTCTTT; J: TRBJ1-1; D: NA; size: NA; V: TRBV7-2
CDR3: CARSEMNTEAFF; DNA: TGTGCCAGAAGTGAGATGAACACTGAAGCTTTCTTT; J: TRBJ1-1; D: NA; size: NA; V: TRBV5-3
CDR3: CASSPGTGGNSPLHF; DNA: TGTGCCAGCTCACCAGGGACAGGGGGTAATTCACCCCTCCACTTT; J: TRBJ1-6; D: TRBD1; size: NA; V: TRBV18
CDR3: CASSPRGGRETQYF; DNA: TGTGCCAGCAGCCCACGGGGAGGACGGGAGACCCAGTACTTC; J: TRBJ2-5; D: NA; size: NA; V: TRBV3-1/TRBV3-2
CDR3: CASTGQGQGFVNQPQHF; DNA: TGTGCCAGTACCGGGCAGGGACAGGGCTTTGTCAATCAGCCCCAGCATTTT; J: TRBJ1-5; D: TRBD1; size: NA; V: TRBV19
CDR3: CASSYWIDTNEQFF; DNA: TGTGCCAGCAGTTACTGGATCGACACCAATGAGCAGTTCTTC; J: TRBJ2-1; D: NA; size: NA; V: TRBV6-2/TRBV6-3
CDR3: CASSYGSSYNSPLHF; DNA: TGTGCCAGCAGTTATGGGAGCTCCTATAATTCACCCCTCCACTTT; J: TRBJ1-6; D: NA; size: NA; V: TRBV6-5
CDR3: CASSRQETQYF; DNA: TGTGCCAGCAGTCGCCAAGAGACCCAGTACTTC; J: TRBJ2-5; D: NA; size: NA; V: TRBV28
CDR3: CASSLRPGTGRTDTQYF; DNA: TGTGCCAGCAGTTTACGTCCCGGGACAGGGCGAACAGATACGCAGTATTTT; J: TRBJ2-3; D: TRBD1; size: NA; V: TRBV27
CDR3: CASSQNTGGGTEAFF; DNA: TGTGCCAGCAGCCAAAATACGGGCGGAGGGACTGAAGCTTTCTTT; J: TRBJ1-1; D: NA; size: NA; V: TRBV3-1/TRBV3-2
CDR3: CASSLAGGPIGYF; DNA: TGTGCCAGCAGCTTGGCGGGGGGGCCAATCGGGTATTTT; J: TRBJ2-3; D: TRBD2; size: once; V: TRBV5-6
CDR3: CASSPPGQGNQPQHF; DNA: TGTGCCAGCTCACCCCCCGGACAGGGCAATCAGCCCCAGCATTTT; J: TRBJ1-5; D: TRBD1; size: NA; V: TRBV18
CDR3: CASSLDRTGAGELFF; DNA: TGTGCCAGCAGTCTAGACAGGACCGGGGCCGGGGAGCTGTTTTTT; J: TRBJ2-2; D: NA; size: NA; V: TRBV2
CDR3: CASGPQGLFPLHF; DNA: TGTGCCAGCGGCCCCCAGGGCTTGTTTCCCCTCCACTTT; J: TRBJ1-6; D: NA; size: NA; V: TRBV4-2
CDR3: CASSPTQGAGYGDTQYF; DNA: TGTGCCAGCAGCCCTACCCAGGGGGCCGGTTACGGGGATACGCAGTATTTT; J: TRBJ2-3; D: TRBD1; size: NA; V: TRBV7-2
CDR3: CATSRRTGGKGEQFF; DNA: TGTGCCACCAGCAGAAGGACAGGGGGTAAAGGTGAGCAGTTCTTC; J: TRBJ2-1; D: TRBD1; size: NA; V: TRBV15
CDR3: CASSHTGVQPQHF; DNA: TGTGCCAGCAGCCACACAGGGGTTCAGCCCCAGCATTTT; J: TRBJ1-5; D: TRBD1; size: NA; V: TRBV27
CDR3: CACGREFYNEQFF; DNA: TGTGCCTGTGGGCGGGAGTTCTACAATGAGCAGTTCTTC; J: TRBJ2-1; D: TRBD2; size: few; V: TRBV30
CDR3: CASSLSGSSGGAHYGYTF; DNA: TGTGCCAGCAGCTTAAGCGGAAGCTCTGGGGGCGCGCACTATGGCTACACCTTC; J: TRBJ1-2; D: NA; size: NA; V: TRBV7-9
CDR3: CASSPPAGARETQYF; DNA: TGTGCCAGCTCACCACCAGCGGGGGCCCGGGAGACCCAGTACTTC; J: TRBJ2-5; D: TRBD2; size: NA; V: TRBV18
CDR3: CASSLGTGLTDTIYF; DNA: TGCGCCAGCAGCTTGGGGACAGGACTAACAGACACCATATATTTT; J: TRBJ1-3; D: TRBD1; size: NA; V: TRBV5-1
CDR3: CASSLVGRGQGSEAFF; DNA: TGTGCCAGCAGTTTAGTTGGTAGGGGACAGGGGTCTGAAGCTTTCTTT; J: TRBJ1-1; D: TRBD1; size: NA; V: TRBV28
CDR3: CASSEQLIGGGNQPQHF; DNA: TGTGCCAGCAGTGAACAATTGATAGGGGGCGGCAATCAGCCCCAGCATTTT; J: TRBJ1-5; D: TRBD1; size: NA; V: TRBV6-1
CDR3: CSVRAQGETQYF; DNA: TGCAGCGTTCGGGCACAGGGGGAGACCCAGTACTTC; J: TRBJ2-5; D: TRBD1; size: NA; V: TRBV29-1
CDR3: CASSPQQGRRETQYF; DNA: TGTGCCAGCAGCCCACAACAGGGCCGGAGAGAGACCCAGTACTTC; J: TRBJ2-5; D: NA; size: once; V: TRBV7-3
CDR3: CASSYSGGANQPQHF; DNA: TGTGCCAGCAGTTACTCAGGGGGCGCCAATCAGCCCCAGCATTTT; J: TRBJ1-5; D: TRBD1; size: NA; V: TRBV6-6
CDR3: CASSLIRAGNYGYTF; DNA: TGTGCCAGCAGTCTAATCAGGGCTGGGAACTATGGCTACACCTTC; J: TRBJ1-2; D: NA; size: NA; V: TRBV28
CDR3: CASSPYGGRNTEAFF; DNA: TGTGCCAGTAGTCCATATGGGGGGAGGAACACTGAAGCTTTCTTT; J: TRBJ1-1; D: NA; size: NA; V: TRBV19
CDR3: CASSSGGGETQYF; DNA: TGTGCCAGCAGTTCTGGGGGGGGCGAGACCCAGTACTTC; J: TRBJ2-5; D: NA; size: NA; V: TRBV12-3/TRBV12-4
CDR3: CASSSDRGGGYTF; DNA: TGTGCCAGCAGCTCCGACAGGGGTGGTGGCTACACCTTC; J: TRBJ1-2; D: TRBD1; size: few; V: TRBV12-3/TRBV12-4
CDR3: CASSKQGANTIYF; DNA: TGTGCCAGCTCTAAGCAGGGGGCCAACACCATATATTTT; J: TRBJ1-3; D: TRBD1; size: NA; V: TRBV11-2
CDR3: CASRPTGGELFF; DNA: TGCGCCAGCCGCCCGACTGGTGGGGAGCTGTTTTTT; J: TRBJ2-2; D: NA; size: NA; V: TRBV4-3
CDR3: CASSDRSYNSPLHF; DNA: TGTGCCAGCAGTGACCGCTCCTATAATTCACCCCTCCACTTT; J: TRBJ1-6; D: NA; size: medium-sized; V: TRBV2
CDR3: CASSKYRDRVQTEAFF; DNA: TGTGCCAGCAGCAAGTATCGGGACAGGGTGCAGACTGAAGCTTTCTTT; J: TRBJ1-1; D: NA; size: NA; V: TRBV21-1
CDR3: CASSPGTTGVGTQYF; DNA: TGCGCCAGCAGCCCCGGCACTACAGGGGTGGGGACCCAGTACTTC; J: TRBJ2-5; D: TRBD1; size: NA; V: TRBV5-1